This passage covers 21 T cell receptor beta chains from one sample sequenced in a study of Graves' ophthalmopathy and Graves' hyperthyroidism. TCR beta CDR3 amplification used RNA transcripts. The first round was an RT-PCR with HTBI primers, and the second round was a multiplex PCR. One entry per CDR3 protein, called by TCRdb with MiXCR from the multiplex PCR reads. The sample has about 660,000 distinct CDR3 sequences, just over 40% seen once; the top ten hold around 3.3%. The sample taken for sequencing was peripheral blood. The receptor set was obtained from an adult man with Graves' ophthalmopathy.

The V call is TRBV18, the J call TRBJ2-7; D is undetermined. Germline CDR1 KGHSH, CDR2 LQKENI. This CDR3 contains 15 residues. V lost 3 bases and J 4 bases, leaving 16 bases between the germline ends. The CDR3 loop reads CASSPLSGRSYEQYF. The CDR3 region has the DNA TGTGCCAGCTCACCTCTCAGTGGACGGTCGTACGAGCAGTACTTC.

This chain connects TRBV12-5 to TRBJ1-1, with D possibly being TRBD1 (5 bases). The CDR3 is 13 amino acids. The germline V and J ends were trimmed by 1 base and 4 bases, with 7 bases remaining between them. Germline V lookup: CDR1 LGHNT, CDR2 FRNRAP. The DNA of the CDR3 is TGTGCTAGTGGTTTGGGACAGACCACTGAAGCTTTCTTT. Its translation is CASGLGQTTEAFF.

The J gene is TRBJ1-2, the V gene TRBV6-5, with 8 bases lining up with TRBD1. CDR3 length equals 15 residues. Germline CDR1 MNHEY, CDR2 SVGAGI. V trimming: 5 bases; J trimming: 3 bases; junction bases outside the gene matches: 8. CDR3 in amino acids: CASSLTGGFDYGYTF. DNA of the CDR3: TGTGCCAGCAGTCTCACAGGGGGATTCGACTATGGCTACACCTTC.

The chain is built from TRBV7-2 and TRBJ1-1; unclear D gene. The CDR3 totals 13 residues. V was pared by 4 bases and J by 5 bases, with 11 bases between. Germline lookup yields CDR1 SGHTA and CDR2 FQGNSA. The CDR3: CASSSRTRTEAFF. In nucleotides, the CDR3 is TGTGCCAGCAGCTCCCGGACCCGAACTGAAGCTTTCTTT.

In nucleotides, the CDR3 is TGCAGCCTAACCCAGACAGGGAACACTGAAGCTTTCTTT. It is translated as CSLTQTGNTEAFF. J is TRBJ1-1 and V is TRBV29-1, with a weak D call TRBD1 (6 bases). V lost 8 bases to trimming and J lost 1 base, with 14 bases between them. In germline, CDR1 is SQVTM, CDR2 ANQGSEA. There are 13 residues in the CDR3.

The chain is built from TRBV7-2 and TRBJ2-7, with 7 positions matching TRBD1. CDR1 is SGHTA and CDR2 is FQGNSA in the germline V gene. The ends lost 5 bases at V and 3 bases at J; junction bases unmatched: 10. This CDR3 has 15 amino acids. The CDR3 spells CASSDGQERLYEQYF. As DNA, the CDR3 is TGTGCCAGCAGCGACGGACAGGAGAGGCTCTACGAGCAGTACTTC.

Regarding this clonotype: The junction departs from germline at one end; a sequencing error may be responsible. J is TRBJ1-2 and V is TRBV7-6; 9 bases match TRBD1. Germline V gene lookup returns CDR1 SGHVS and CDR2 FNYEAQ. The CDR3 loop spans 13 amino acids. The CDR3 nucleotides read TGTGCCAGCAGCTTGGGACAGGGATACGGCTGCACCTTC. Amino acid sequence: CASSLGQGYGCTF.

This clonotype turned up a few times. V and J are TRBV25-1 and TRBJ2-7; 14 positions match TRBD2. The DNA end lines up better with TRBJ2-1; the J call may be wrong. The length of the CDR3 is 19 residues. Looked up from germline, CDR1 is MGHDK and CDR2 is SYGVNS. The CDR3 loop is CASSDRTSGGLSSYNEQFF. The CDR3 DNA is TGTGCCAGCAGTGATCGGACTAGCGGGGGGCTTAGCTCCTACAATGAGCAGTTCTTC.

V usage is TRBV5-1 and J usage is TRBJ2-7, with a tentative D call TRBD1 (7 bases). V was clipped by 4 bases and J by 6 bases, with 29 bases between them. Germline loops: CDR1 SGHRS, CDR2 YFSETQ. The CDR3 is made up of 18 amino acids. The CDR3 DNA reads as TGCGCCAGCAGCCGCCTCCGGGACGGAGGGACAGTTCCTTCCGAGCAGTACTTC. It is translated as CASSRLRDGGTVPSEQYF.

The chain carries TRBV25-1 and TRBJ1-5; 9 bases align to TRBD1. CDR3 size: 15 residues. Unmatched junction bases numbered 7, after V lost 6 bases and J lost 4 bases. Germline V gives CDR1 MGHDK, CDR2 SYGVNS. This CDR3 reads CASREGTGWNQPQHF. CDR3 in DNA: TGTGCCAGCAGGGAGGGGACAGGGTGGAATCAGCCCCAGCATTTT.

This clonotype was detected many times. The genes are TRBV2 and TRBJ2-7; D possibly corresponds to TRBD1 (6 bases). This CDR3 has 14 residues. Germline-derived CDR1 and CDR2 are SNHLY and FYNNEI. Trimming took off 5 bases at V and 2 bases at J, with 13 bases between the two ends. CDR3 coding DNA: TGTGCCAGCAGTAGGTCAGGGGTAACCTACGAGCAGTACTTC. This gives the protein CASSRSGVTYEQYF.

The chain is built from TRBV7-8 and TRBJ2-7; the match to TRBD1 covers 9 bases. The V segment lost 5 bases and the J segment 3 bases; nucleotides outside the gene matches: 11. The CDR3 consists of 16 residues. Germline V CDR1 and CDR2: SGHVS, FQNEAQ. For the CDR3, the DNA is TGTGCCAGCAGCCAAGAACCACAGGGGGCTATCTACGAGCAGTACTTC. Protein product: CASSQEPQGAIYEQYF.

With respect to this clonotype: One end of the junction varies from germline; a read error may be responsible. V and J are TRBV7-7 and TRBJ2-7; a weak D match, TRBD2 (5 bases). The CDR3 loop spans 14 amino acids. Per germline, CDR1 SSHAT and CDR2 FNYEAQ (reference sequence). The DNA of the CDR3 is TGTGCTAGCAGCCTGGACTTAAGCTCCTACGAGCAGTACTTC. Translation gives CASSLDLSSYEQYF. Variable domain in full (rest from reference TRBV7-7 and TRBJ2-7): GAGVSQSPRYKVTKRGQDVTLRCDPISSHATLYWYQQALGQGPEFLTYFNYEAQPDKSGLPSDRFSAERPEGSISTLTIQRTEQRDSAMYRCASSLDLSSYEQYFGPGTRLTVT.

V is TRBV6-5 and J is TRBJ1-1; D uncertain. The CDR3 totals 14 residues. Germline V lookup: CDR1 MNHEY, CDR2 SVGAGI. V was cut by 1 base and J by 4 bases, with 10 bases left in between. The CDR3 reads CASSYFSRGTEAFF. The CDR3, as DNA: TGTGCCAGCAGTTACTTTAGTCGGGGCACTGAAGCTTTCTTT.

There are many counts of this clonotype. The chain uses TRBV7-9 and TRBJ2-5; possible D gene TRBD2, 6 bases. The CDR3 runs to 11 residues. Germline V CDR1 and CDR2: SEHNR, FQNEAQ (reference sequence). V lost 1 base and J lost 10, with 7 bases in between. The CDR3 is CASSLGGDQYF. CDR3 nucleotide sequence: TGTGCCAGCAGCTTAGGGGGGGACCAGTACTTC.

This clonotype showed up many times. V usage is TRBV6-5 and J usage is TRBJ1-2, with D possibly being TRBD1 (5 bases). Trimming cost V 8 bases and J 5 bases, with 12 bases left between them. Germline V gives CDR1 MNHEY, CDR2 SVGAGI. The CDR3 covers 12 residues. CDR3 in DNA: TGTGCCAGCGGTCAGGGTTCGTATGGCTACACCTTC. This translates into CASGQGSYGYTF.

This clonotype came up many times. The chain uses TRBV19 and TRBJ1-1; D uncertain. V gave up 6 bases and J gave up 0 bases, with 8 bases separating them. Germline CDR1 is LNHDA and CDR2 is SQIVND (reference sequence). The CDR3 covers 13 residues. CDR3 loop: CASRDDLNTEAFF. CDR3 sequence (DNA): TGTGCCAGTAGGGACGATCTGAACACTGAAGCTTTCTTT.

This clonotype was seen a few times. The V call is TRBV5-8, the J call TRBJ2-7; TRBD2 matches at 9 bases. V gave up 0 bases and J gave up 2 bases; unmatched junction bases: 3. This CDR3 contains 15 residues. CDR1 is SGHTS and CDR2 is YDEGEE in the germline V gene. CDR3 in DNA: TGTGCCAGCAGCTTGGTTGCGGGGGGGCCCTACGAGCAGTACTTC. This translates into CASSLVAGGPYEQYF.

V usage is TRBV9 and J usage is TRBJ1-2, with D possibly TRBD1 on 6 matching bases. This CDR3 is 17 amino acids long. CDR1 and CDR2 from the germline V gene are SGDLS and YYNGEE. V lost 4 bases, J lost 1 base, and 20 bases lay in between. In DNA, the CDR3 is TGTGCCAGCAGCAAGGACGGTGGAGGGGGAATTAACTATGGCTACACCTTC. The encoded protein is CASSKDGGGGINYGYTF.

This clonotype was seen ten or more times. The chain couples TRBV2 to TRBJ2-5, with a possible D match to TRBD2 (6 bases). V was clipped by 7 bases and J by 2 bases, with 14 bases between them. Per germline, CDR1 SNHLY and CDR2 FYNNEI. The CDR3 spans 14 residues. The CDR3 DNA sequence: TGTGCCAGCATAGGACTACGGGGGCAAGAGACCCAGTACTTC. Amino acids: CASIGLRGQETQYF.

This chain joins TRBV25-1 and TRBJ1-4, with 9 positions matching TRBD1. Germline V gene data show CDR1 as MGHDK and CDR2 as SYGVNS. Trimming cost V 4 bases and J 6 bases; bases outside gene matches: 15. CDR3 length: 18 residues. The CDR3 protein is CASSAYQGTGTVHEKLFF. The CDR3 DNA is TGTGCCAGCAGTGCATACCAGGGGACAGGGACGGTTCATGAAAAACTGTTTTTT.